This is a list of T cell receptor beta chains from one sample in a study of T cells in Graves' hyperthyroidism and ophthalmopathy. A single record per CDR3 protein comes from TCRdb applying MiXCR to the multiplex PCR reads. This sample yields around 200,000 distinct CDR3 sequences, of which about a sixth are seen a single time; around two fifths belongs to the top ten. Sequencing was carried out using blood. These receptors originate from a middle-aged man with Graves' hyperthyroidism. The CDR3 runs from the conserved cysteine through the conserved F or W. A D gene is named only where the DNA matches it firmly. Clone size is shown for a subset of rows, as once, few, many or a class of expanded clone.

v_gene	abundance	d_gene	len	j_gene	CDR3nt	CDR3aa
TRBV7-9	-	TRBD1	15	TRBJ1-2	TGTGCCAGCAGCGAAGGACAGGGGGCGGCCTATGGCTACACCTTC	CASSEGQGAAYGYTF
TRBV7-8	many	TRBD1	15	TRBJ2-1	TGTGCCAGCAGCTTAGTGAGGGGGACAGGCAATGAGCAGTTCTTC	CASSLVRGTGNEQFF
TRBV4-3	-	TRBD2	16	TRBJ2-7	TGCGCCAGCAGCCACACGGGCGGGGAGGGAACCTACGAGCAGTACTTC	CASSHTGGEGTYEQYF
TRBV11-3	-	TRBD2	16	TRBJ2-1	TGTGCCAGCAGCTTAGCCACTAGCGGGGGGGCGCATGAGCAGTTCTTC	CASSLATSGGAHEQFF
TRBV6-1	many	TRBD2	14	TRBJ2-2	TGTGCCAGCAGTGTTACGCGGGGGGCCGGGGAGCTGTTTTTT	CASSVTRGAGELFF
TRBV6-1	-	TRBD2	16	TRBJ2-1	TGTGCCAGCAGCTCCCGACTAGCGGGGAGCTACAATGAGCAGTTCTTC	CASSSRLAGSYNEQFF
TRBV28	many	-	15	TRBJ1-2	TGTGCCAGCACTCAATTACCCCCAAGCAACTATGGCTACACCTTC	CASTQLPPSNYGYTF
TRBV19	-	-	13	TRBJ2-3	TGTGCCAGTAGTACGCAGGTGTCGGATACGCAGTATTTT	CASSTQVSDTQYF
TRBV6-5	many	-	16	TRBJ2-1	TGTGCCAGCAGTTACTCTAGAGGGAGCTCCTACAATGAGCAGTTCTTC	CASSYSRGSSYNEQFF
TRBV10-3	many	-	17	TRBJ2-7	TGTGCCATCAGTGAGTCTCCCCGGGGCGCGAGCTCCTACGAGCAGTACTTC	CAISESPRGASSYEQYF
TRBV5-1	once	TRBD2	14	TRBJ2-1	TGCGCCAGCCAAACTAGCGGGGGGGGAGATGAGCAGTTCTTC	CASQTSGGGDEQFF
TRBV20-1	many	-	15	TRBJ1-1	TGCAGTGCTACCACCCCTCGGTTGGGCGGGGCGGAAGCTTTCTTT	CSATTPRLGGAEAFF